What follows is one T cell receptor (beta chain) and its context. What it recognizes is unknown. Per germline, CDR1 SQVTM and CDR2 ANQGSEA. The CDR3 is 15 amino acids. The data originate from a study of cytomegalovirus exposure and HLA in healthy donors. The study, taken as a whole, reports: The majority of CMV-associated TCR beta chains were reported as apparently HLA-restricted in a later analysis.

Primers included in the PCR were 60 Vbeta and 13 Jbeta primers. Profiling relied on immunoSEQ multiplex PCR, and the TCRdb table lists in-frame clones only, not all of them. The data show 170,000 or so clones, approximately 80% seen once. The source of this sequence is a man between 18 and 35 years old in good health and CMV-seronegative. J is TRBJ2-5 and V is TRBV29-1; 11 nucleotides align to TRBD2. The DNA end favors TRBJ2-7, so the J call may be wrong. The specimen was PBMCs. The CDR3 loop reads CSVEERLAGFYEQYF. In DNA, the CDR3 is TGCAGCGTTGAAGAAAGACTAGCGGGGTTCTACGAGCAGTACTTC.